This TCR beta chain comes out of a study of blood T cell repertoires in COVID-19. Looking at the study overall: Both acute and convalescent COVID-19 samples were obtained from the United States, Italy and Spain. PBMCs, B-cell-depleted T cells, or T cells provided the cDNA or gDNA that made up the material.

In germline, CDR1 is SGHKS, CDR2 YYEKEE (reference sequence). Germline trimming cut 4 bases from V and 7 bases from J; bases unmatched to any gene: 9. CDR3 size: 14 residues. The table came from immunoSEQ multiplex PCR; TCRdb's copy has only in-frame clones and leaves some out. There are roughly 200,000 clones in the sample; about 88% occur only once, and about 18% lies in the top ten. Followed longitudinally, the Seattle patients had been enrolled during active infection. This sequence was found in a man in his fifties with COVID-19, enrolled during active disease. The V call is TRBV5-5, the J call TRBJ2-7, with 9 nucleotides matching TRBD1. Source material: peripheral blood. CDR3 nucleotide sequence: TGTGCCAGCAGCGCGCACGGGACAGGGAGAGAGCAGTACTTC. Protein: CASSAHGTGREQYF.